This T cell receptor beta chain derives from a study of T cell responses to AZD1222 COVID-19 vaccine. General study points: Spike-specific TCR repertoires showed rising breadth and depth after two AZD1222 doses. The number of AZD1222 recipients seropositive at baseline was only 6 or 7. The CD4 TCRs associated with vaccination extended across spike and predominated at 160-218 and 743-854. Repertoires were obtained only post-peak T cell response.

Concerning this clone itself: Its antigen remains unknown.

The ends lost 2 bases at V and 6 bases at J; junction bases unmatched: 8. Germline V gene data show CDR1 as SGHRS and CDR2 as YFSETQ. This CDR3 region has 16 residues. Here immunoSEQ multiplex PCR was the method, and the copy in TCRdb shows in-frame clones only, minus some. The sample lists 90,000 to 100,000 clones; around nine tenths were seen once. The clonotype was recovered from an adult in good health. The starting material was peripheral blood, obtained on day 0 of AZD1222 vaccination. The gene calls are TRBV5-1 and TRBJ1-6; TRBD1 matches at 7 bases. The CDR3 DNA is TGCGCCAGCAGCTTAAACCTACAGGGGACTAATTCACCCCTCCACTTT. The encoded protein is CASSLNLQGTNSPLHF. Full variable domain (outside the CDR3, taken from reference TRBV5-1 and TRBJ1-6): KAGVTQTPRYLIKTRGQQVTLSCSPISGHRSVSWYQQTPGQGLQFLFEYFSETQRNKGNFPGRFSGRQFSNSRSEMNVSTLELGDSALYLCASSLNLQGTNSPLHFGNGTRLTVT.